One T cell receptor beta chain is described in this entry. Germline loops: CDR1 WNHNN, CDR2 SYGVQD (reference sequence). This CDR3 spans 14 amino acids. Trimming removed 4 bases from V and 3 bases from J, with 12 bases in between. Profiled with immunoSEQ multiplex PCR; TCRdb holds only in-frame clones, not every one. The sample lists some 78,000 clones; 94% were seen once. The data derive from a study of technical replicates of blood from several donors. The TCR sequence derives from a human donor in good health. The chain carries TRBV10-1 and TRBJ2-5; D might be TRBD1 (6 bases). The material sequenced was T cells isolated from PBMCs. CDR3 bases: TGCGCCAGCAGTGGTGCAGGGGCCGAAGAGACCCAGTACTTC. This translates into CASSGAGAEETQYF.